The rows below give T cell receptor beta chains drawn from one sample of a study of blood T cell repertoires in COVID-19. Sequenced by immunoSEQ multiplex PCR; TCRdb stores in-frame clones only, minus some. There are roughly 290,000 clones in the sample; 87% occur only once, and 6% to 6.5% lies in the top ten. The sequenced sample consisted of PBMCs or T cells enriched from blood (not recorded which). Receptors were obtained from a middle-aged woman who had recovered from COVID-19. CDR3s include the opening cysteine and the closing phenylalanine or tryptophan. A D gene is named only where the DNA matches it firmly. Rows may omit the clone size; those that give it use once, few, many or a size class.

J: TRBJ1-5
V: TRBV28
D: TRBD1
size: -
length: 12
CDR3: CASGQGIQPQHF
DNA: TGCGCCTCGGGACAGGGGATTCAGCCCCAGCATTTT

J: TRBJ2-1
V: TRBV2
D: -
size: -
length: 15
CDR3: CASVSVFAGYNEQFF
DNA: TGTGCCAGCGTCAGCGTGTTCGCGGGGTACAATGAGCAGTTCTTC

J: TRBJ2-1
V: TRBV27
D: -
size: -
length: 14
CDR3: CASSLRLALDEQFF
DNA: TGTGCCAGCAGTTTACGGCTAGCATTGGATGAGCAGTTCTTC

J: TRBJ1-2
V: TRBV28
D: -
size: -
length: 13
CDR3: CASSLPDGVGYTF
DNA: TGTGCCAGCAGTTTGCCCGACGGGGTAGGCTACACCTTC

J: TRBJ2-1
V: TRBV7-2
D: TRBD2
size: -
length: 16
CDR3: CASSLTSGSRYNEQFF
DNA: TGTGCCAGCAGCTTGACGAGCGGGAGCCGCTACAATGAGCAGTTCTTC

J: TRBJ1-6
V: TRBV7-9
D: TRBD1
size: -
length: 15
CDR3: CASSLGTGRNSPLHF
DNA: TGTGCCAGCAGCCTCGGGACAGGGAGGAATTCACCCCTCCACTTT

J: TRBJ2-1
V: TRBV11-1
D: -
size: once
length: 14
CDR3: CASSSGGTNNEQFF
DNA: TGTGCCAGCAGCTCCGGAGGGACCAACAATGAGCAGTTCTTC

J: TRBJ2-1
V: TRBV19
D: TRBD2
size: -
length: 15
CDR3: CASTLAGSSYNEQFF
DNA: TGTGCCAGTACCCTAGCGGGGAGCTCCTACAATGAGCAGTTCTTC

J: TRBJ2-1
V: TRBV30
D: TRBD2
size: -
length: 14
CDR3: CAWSSGLAGEEQFF
DNA: TGTGCCTGGAGTTCTGGACTAGCGGGAGAGGAGCAGTTCTTC

J: TRBJ2-2
V: TRBV7-2
D: -
size: -
length: 13
CDR3: CASRRDPTGELFF
DNA: TGTGCCAGCCGGCGGGATCCCACCGGGGAGCTGTTTTTT

J: TRBJ1-2
V: TRBV30
D: -
size: -
length: 13
CDR3: CACRPRGYYGYTF
DNA: TGTGCCTGCCGCCCTCGGGGGTACTATGGCTACACCTTC

J: TRBJ2-5
V: TRBV19
D: TRBD2
size: -
length: 14
CDR3: CASSMGLAGETQYF
DNA: TGTGCCAGTAGTATGGGACTAGCGGGTGAGACCCAGTACTTC

J: TRBJ2-3
V: TRBV7-6
D: -
size: -
length: 15
CDR3: CASSLDLRDTDTQYF
DNA: TGTGCCAGCAGCTTAGACCTGCGAGACACAGATACGCAGTATTTT

J: TRBJ1-4
V: TRBV30
D: -
size: -
length: 14
CDR3: CAWSLRAGTEKLFF
DNA: TGTGCCTGGAGCCTACGGGCCGGGACAGAAAAACTGTTTTTT

J: TRBJ1-2
V: TRBV6-5
D: TRBD1
size: -
length: 14
CDR3: CASRWDSGEYGYTF
DNA: TGTGCCAGCAGGTGGGACAGCGGAGAGTATGGCTACACCTTC

J: TRBJ1-4
V: TRBV19
D: -
size: -
length: 15
CDR3: CASGSGGATNEKLFF
DNA: TGTGCCAGTGGCTCTGGGGGCGCGACTAATGAAAAACTGTTTTTT

J: TRBJ2-1
V: TRBV7-2
D: TRBD1
size: -
length: 13
CDR3: CASSGDRGNEQFF
DNA: TGTGCCAGCAGCGGCGACAGGGGTAATGAGCAGTTCTTC

J: TRBJ2-1
V: TRBV5-1
D: -
size: -
length: 17
CDR3: CASSLFELPSSYNEQFF
DNA: TGCGCCAGCAGCTTGTTTGAGTTACCAAGCTCCTACAATGAGCAGTTCTTC

J: TRBJ2-7
V: TRBV6-5
D: -
size: -
length: 13
CDR3: CASRPGSIYEQYF
DNA: TGTGCCAGCAGGCCGGGGTCCATCTACGAGCAGTACTTC

J: TRBJ1-1
V: TRBV7-9
D: -
size: -
length: 13
CDR3: CASSLQQATEAFF
DNA: TGTGCCAGCAGCTTACAGCAGGCCACTGAAGCTTTCTTT

J: TRBJ1-6
V: TRBV27
D: -
size: -
length: 16
CDR3: CASSLLGAVNNSPLHF
DNA: TGTGCCAGCAGTTTACTGGGCGCCGTCAATAATTCACCCCTCCACTTT

J: TRBJ1-5
V: TRBV7-2
D: -
size: few
length: 15
CDR3: CASSFSAGSNQPQHF
DNA: TGTGCCAGCAGCTTTTCGGCAGGGAGCAATCAGCCCCAGCATTTT

J: TRBJ2-7
V: TRBV2
D: TRBD1
size: -
length: 11
CDR3: CASSYQGVQYF
DNA: TGTGCCAGCAGCTACCAGGGGGTGCAGTACTTC

J: TRBJ2-7
V: TRBV4-3
D: TRBD2
size: -
length: 16
CDR3: CASSQDWLAGGYEQYF
DNA: TGCGCCAGCAGCCAAGATTGGCTAGCGGGAGGCTACGAGCAGTACTTC

J: TRBJ2-7
V: TRBV7-2
D: -
size: once
length: 15
CDR3: CASSLGQLGPYEQYF
DNA: TGTGCCAGCAGCTTAGGACAGTTGGGCCCCTACGAGCAGTACTTC

J: TRBJ1-3
V: TRBV5-5
D: -
size: -
length: 15
CDR3: CASSLSGTYGNTIYF
DNA: TGTGCCAGCAGCCTCTCCGGGACTTATGGAAACACCATATATTTT

J: TRBJ1-1
V: TRBV19
D: TRBD1
size: -
length: 16
CDR3: CASSARWTGGNTEAFF
DNA: TGTGCCAGTAGCGCCAGGTGGACAGGGGGGAACACTGAAGCTTTCTTT

J: TRBJ1-4
V: TRBV6-2/TRBV6-3
D: -
size: -
length: 12
CDR3: CASSRQNEKLFF
DNA: TGTGCCAGCAGTCGACAGAATGAAAAACTGTTTTTT

J: TRBJ2-1
V: TRBV27
D: -
size: -
length: 15
CDR3: CASSLRGGAYNEQFF
DNA: TGTGCCAGCAGTTTGAGGGGGGGGGCCTACAATGAGCAGTTCTTC

J: TRBJ2-1
V: TRBV7-2
D: TRBD1
size: -
length: 14
CDR3: CASSKRQGQNEQFF
DNA: TGTGCCAGCAGCAAAAGACAGGGTCAGAATGAGCAGTTCTTC

J: TRBJ2-7
V: TRBV6-5
D: TRBD1
size: -
length: 15
CDR3: CASSSSGTGAWEQYF
DNA: TGTGCCAGCAGTTCCTCCGGGACAGGGGCCTGGGAGCAGTACTTC

J: TRBJ1-3
V: TRBV7-3
D: TRBD1
size: once
length: 16
CDR3: CASSLGGQGSGNTIYF
DNA: TGTGCCAGCAGCTTGGGGGGACAGGGCTCTGGAAACACCATATATTTT

J: TRBJ2-1
V: TRBV28
D: TRBD2
size: -
length: 16
CDR3: CASSFFGGRAGNEQFF
DNA: TGTGCCAGCAGTTTTTTCGGCGGGAGGGCAGGGAATGAGCAGTTCTTC

J: TRBJ1-4
V: TRBV5-4
D: -
size: -
length: 16
CDR3: CASSLDSLATNEKLFF
DNA: TGTGCCAGCAGCCTGGACAGCCTTGCAACTAATGAAAAACTGTTTTTT

J: TRBJ1-4
V: TRBV23-1
D: -
size: -
length: 16
CDR3: CASSQSQRAEYEKLFF
DNA: TGCGCCAGCAGTCAATCCCAGAGGGCCGAGTATGAAAAACTGTTTTTT

J: TRBJ1-6
V: TRBV7-9
D: -
size: -
length: 13
CDR3: CASSMTVRSPLHF
DNA: TGTGCCAGCAGCATGACAGTGCGGTCACCCCTCCACTTT

J: TRBJ2-1
V: TRBV2
D: TRBD1
size: -
length: 17
CDR3: CASKAAPRTGTYNEQFF
DNA: TGTGCCAGCAAGGCGGCACCTCGGACAGGGACCTACAATGAGCAGTTCTTC

J: TRBJ2-1
V: TRBV5-1
D: -
size: -
length: 16
CDR3: CASSLQQRSSYNEQFF
DNA: TGCGCCAGCAGCTTGCAGCAGAGGAGCTCCTACAATGAGCAGTTCTTC

J: TRBJ2-7
V: TRBV30
D: -
size: -
length: 13
CDR3: CAWSFEGSYEQYF
DNA: TGTGCCTGGAGTTTTGAAGGGAGCTACGAGCAGTACTTC

J: TRBJ2-3
V: TRBV27
D: TRBD2
size: -
length: 16
CDR3: CASSPGLAGAGDTQYF
DNA: TGTGCCAGCAGTCCCGGACTAGCGGGAGCTGGAGATACGCAGTATTTT

J: TRBJ2-3
V: TRBV13
D: -
size: -
length: 11
CDR3: CASKAADTQYF
DNA: TGTGCCAGCAAGGCGGCAGATACGCAGTATTTT

J: TRBJ2-3
V: TRBV28
D: -
size: -
length: 12
CDR3: CASRERLYTQYF
DNA: TGTGCCAGTCGGGAGAGATTATATACGCAGTATTTT

J: TRBJ1-6
V: TRBV28
D: -
size: -
length: 14
CDR3: CASRRDRSNSPLHF
DNA: TGTGCCAGCAGACGAGACAGAAGCAATTCACCCCTCCACTTT

J: TRBJ2-2
V: TRBV7-2
D: TRBD1
size: -
length: 16
CDR3: CASSARQGNIAGELFF
DNA: TGTGCCAGCAGCGCCCGACAGGGTAATATAGCCGGGGAGCTGTTTTTT

J: TRBJ2-7
V: TRBV5-1
D: -
size: -
length: 14
CDR3: CASSPYSRGYEQYF
DNA: TGCGCCAGCAGCCCTTATTCTAGGGGGTACGAGCAGTACTTC

J: TRBJ2-3
V: TRBV27
D: TRBD2
size: -
length: 16
CDR3: CASSRWGSGRTDTQYF
DNA: TGTGCCAGCAGTCGGTGGGGAAGCGGGAGGACAGATACGCAGTATTTT

J: TRBJ1-5
V: TRBV2
D: -
size: -
length: 15
CDR3: CASTRRSRNSQPQHF
DNA: TGTGCCAGCACCCGAAGGAGTAGAAATTCTCAGCCCCAGCATTTT

J: TRBJ2-3
V: TRBV15
D: -
size: -
length: 15
CDR3: CATSRLDKSTDTQYF
DNA: TGTGCCACCAGCAGATTGGACAAAAGCACAGATACGCAGTATTTT

J: TRBJ2-3
V: TRBV18
D: -
size: -
length: 15
CDR3: CASSRSGVQTDTQYF
DNA: TGTGCCAGCTCACGTTCGGGAGTTCAGACAGATACGCAGTATTTT

J: TRBJ2-2
V: TRBV30
D: -
size: -
length: 14
CDR3: CAWRRDSNTGELFF
DNA: TGTGCCTGGAGGCGGGACAGTAACACCGGGGAGCTGTTTTTT

J: TRBJ2-5
V: TRBV2
D: -
size: -
length: 13
CDR3: CATQGSLQETQYF
DNA: TGTGCCACCCAGGGGTCCCTTCAAGAGACCCAGTACTTC

J: TRBJ1-1
V: TRBV28
D: -
size: -
length: 14
CDR3: CASSNPTRDTEAFF
DNA: TGTGCCAGCAGCAATCCAACGCGGGACACTGAAGCTTTCTTT

J: TRBJ1-1
V: TRBV14
D: -
size: -
length: 11
CDR3: CASSRGAEAFF
DNA: TGTGCCAGCAGCCGGGGAGCTGAAGCTTTCTTT

J: TRBJ1-1
V: TRBV30
D: -
size: -
length: 12
CDR3: CAWSPDSTEAFF
DNA: TGTGCCTGGAGTCCCGACAGCACTGAAGCTTTCTTT

J: TRBJ1-1
V: TRBV6-5
D: TRBD1
size: -
length: 15
CDR3: CASRVGQGMNTEAFF
DNA: TGTGCCAGCAGAGTGGGACAGGGAATGAACACTGAAGCTTTCTTT

J: TRBJ2-5
V: TRBV9
D: -
size: -
length: 13
CDR3: CASSAGSRETQYF
DNA: TGTGCCAGCAGCGCCGGGAGTCGGGAGACCCAGTACTTC

J: TRBJ2-1
V: TRBV28
D: -
size: few
length: 16
CDR3: CASSGGAPRFYNEQFF
DNA: TGTGCCAGCAGTGGGGGGGCCCCTAGGTTCTACAATGAGCAGTTCTTC

J: TRBJ1-6
V: TRBV27
D: TRBD1
size: -
length: 15
CDR3: CASRRDRGTGSPLHF
DNA: TGTGCCAGCAGGCGGGACAGGGGGACGGGTTCACCCCTCCACTTT

J: TRBJ2-4
V: TRBV2
D: TRBD1
size: -
length: 16
CDR3: CASRARTGVAKNIQYF
DNA: TGTGCCAGCAGAGCTCGCACAGGGGTAGCCAAAAACATTCAGTACTTC